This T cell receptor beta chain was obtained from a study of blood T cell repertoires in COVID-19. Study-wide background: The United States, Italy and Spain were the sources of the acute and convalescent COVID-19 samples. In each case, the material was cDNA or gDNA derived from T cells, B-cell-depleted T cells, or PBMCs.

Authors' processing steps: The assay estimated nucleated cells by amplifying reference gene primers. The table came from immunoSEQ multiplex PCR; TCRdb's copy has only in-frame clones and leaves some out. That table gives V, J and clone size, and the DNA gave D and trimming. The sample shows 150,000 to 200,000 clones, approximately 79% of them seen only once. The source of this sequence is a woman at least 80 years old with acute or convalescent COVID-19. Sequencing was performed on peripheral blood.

This CDR3 is CAISRQIPSLNTGELFF. The CDR3 DNA follows: TGTGCCATCAGTCGACAGATACCTTCCTTGAACACCGGGGAGCTGTTTTTT. The chain has TRBV10-3 and TRBJ2-2, with D tentatively TRBD1 (5 bases). The CDR3 is made up of 17 amino acids. Germline V gives CDR1 ENHRY, CDR2 SYGVKD. V was pared by 5 bases and J by 1 base, with 17 bases between.